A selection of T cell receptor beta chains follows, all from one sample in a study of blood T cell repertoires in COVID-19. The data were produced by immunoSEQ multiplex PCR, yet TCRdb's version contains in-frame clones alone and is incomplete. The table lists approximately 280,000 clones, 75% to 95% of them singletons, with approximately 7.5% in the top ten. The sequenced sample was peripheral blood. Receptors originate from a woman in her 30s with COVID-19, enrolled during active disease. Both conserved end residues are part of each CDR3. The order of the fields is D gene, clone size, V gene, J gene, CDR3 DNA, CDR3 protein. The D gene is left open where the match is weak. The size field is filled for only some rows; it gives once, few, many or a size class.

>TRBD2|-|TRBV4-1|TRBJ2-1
TGCGCCAGCAGCCAAGAGGACCCGCGGGGGTATGAGCAGTTCTTC
CASSQEDPRGYEQFF
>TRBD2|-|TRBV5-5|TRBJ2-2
TGTGCCAGCAGCTTGAAACTAGCGGGAGCCGGGGAGCTGTTTTTT
CASSLKLAGAGELFF
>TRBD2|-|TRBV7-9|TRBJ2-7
TGTGCCAGCAGCCGAGGACTAGCGGGAGGGCCGGGCAACTACGAGCAGTACTTC
CASSRGLAGGPGNYEQYF
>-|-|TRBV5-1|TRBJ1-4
TGCGCCAGCAGCTTGGCCCAGGGCCCCCCTAATGAAAAACTGTTTTTT
CASSLAQGPPNEKLFF
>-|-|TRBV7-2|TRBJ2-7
TGTGCCAGCAGCTTAATGGGCGGGAAGAACTACGAGCAGTACTTC
CASSLMGGKNYEQYF
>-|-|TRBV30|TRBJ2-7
TGTGCCTGGAGTGCCGACAGCTCACCCTACGAGCAGTACTTC
CAWSADSSPYEQYF
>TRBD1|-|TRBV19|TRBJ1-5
TGTGCCAGTAGCACGGACAGGGGAGGCAATCAGCCCCAGCATTTT
CASSTDRGGNQPQHF
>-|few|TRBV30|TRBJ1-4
TGTGCCTGGAGTGAGACAGCTTGGAGCGAAAAACTGTTTTTT
CAWSETAWSEKLFF
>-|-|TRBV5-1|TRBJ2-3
TGCGCCAGCAGCTTGGGGAGGGAAGGTACGCAGTATTTT
CASSLGREGTQYF
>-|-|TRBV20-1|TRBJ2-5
TGCAGTGCCCCGGGGGAGACCCAGTACTTC
CSAPGETQYF
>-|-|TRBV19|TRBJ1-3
TGTGCCAGTAGTACGACAGTTCGAGGAAACACCATATATTTT
CASSTTVRGNTIYF
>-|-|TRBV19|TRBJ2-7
TGTGCCAGTAGTACGGCAGGGGGGTCCTACGAGCAGTACTTC
CASSTAGGSYEQYF
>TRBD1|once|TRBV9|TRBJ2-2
TGTGCCAGCAGCGGGCCGAGGGGGCCTAACACCGGGGAGCTGTTTTTT
CASSGPRGPNTGELFF